This T cell receptor (beta chain) was recorded in a study of shared clonotypes between healthy human individuals. Study summary: Each donor had three CD4 naive, three CD4 memory, two CD8 naive and one CD8 memory plate.

Only one count was recorded for this clone. What it recognizes is unknown. Study observations and caveats: A small donor pool kept down the genetic and exposure-history diversity that was represented.

Measured with immunoSEQ multiplex PCR; TCRdb has only the in-frame clones, and not every one. The sample lists around 2.1 million clones; under 97% were seen once. Germline V gene lookup returns CDR1 SGHTA and CDR2 FQGNSA. Trimming cost V 2 bases and J 7 bases, with 15 bases left between them. This CDR3 has 15 residues. The chain links TRBV7-2 to TRBJ1-5, with D perhaps matching TRBD1 (5 bases). This sequence originates from a man aged 18 to 29 in good health. Sequencing input: naive CD4+ T cells sorted from blood. Described subset: CD45RA+ positively selected. The CDR3 sequence is CASSLSGGGNQPQHF. The CDR3 DNA is TGTGCCAGCAGCTTAAGCGGGGGTGGAAACCAGCCCCAGCATTTT.